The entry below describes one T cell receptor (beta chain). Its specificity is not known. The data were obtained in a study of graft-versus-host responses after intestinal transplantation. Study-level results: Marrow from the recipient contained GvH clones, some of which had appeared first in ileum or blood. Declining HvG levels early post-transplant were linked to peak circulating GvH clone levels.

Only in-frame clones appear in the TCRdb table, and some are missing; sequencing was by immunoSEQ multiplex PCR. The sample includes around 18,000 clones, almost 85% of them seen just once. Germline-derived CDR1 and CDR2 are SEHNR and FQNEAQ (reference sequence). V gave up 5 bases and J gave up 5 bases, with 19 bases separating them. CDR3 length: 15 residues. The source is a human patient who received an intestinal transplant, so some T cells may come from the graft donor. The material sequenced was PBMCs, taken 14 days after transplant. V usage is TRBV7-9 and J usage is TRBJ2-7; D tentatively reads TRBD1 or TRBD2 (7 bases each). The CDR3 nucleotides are TGTGCCAGCAGCGAGGAGACAGGGAGGGAGCACGAGCAGTACTTC. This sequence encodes CASSEETGREHEQYF.